What follows are 28 T cell receptor beta chains derived from one specimen sequenced in a study of Ad26.COV2.S vaccination and SARS-CoV-2 variants. Profiling relied on immunoSEQ multiplex PCR, and the TCRdb table lists in-frame clones only, not all of them. The table shows about 350,000 clones, with about 90% occurring only once. This specimen consisted of peripheral blood, obtained after recovery from COVID-19. These receptors originate from a human donor who had recovered from COVID-19.

The chain links TRBV18 to TRBJ2-3; 12 nucleotides line up with TRBD2. This CDR3 has 17 residues. The germline V gene has CDR1 KGHSH and CDR2 LQKENI. Germline trimming cut 3 bases from V and 1 base from J; bases unmatched to any gene: 5. The CDR3 region has the DNA TGTGCCAGCTCACCTTTGCCTAGCGGGGGGGGCACAGATACGCAGTATTTT. It encodes CASSPLPSGGGTDTQYF.

The chain couples TRBV7-9 to TRBJ1-3; 9 nucleotides match TRBD1. The CDR3 runs 17 residues. Germline lookup yields CDR1 SEHNR and CDR2 FQNEAQ (reference sequence). V trimming: 1 base; J trimming: 0 bases; junction bases outside the gene matches: 4. Here the CDR3 reads CASSLGDRESSGNTIYF. The CDR3 region has the DNA TGTGCCAGCAGCTTAGGGGACAGGGAATCCTCTGGAAACACCATATATTTT.

J is TRBJ2-3 and V is TRBV10-2; D is uncertain. CDR1 WSHSY and CDR2 SAAADI come from the germline V gene. The CDR3 is 14 residues long. Trimming took 6 bases from V and 4 from J, leaving 14 bases between them. For the CDR3, the DNA is TGCGCCAGCAGCCTTGGCCCTACCGCAGATACGCAGTATTTT. This codes for CASSLGPTADTQYF.

The CDR3 is CASSRGGDEQFF. In nucleotides, the CDR3 is TGCGCCAGCAGCCGGGGAGGGGATGAGCAGTTCTTC. The V call is TRBV5-1, the J call TRBJ2-1; the match to TRBD2 covers 7 bases. This CDR3 contains 12 residues. Germline V CDR1 and CDR2: SGHRS, YFSETQ. V shed 4 bases and J 8 bases; nucleotides not matched to a gene: 3.

In regard to this clone: Distinct nucleotide sequences in the sample also encode this CDR3. V gene TRBV9 combines with J gene TRBJ2-3; D not certain. The CDR3 runs to 10 residues. Germline lookup yields CDR1 SGDLS and CDR2 YYNGEE. The V gene lost 7 bases and the J gene lost 5 bases, with 5 bases spanning the gap. The CDR3, as DNA: TGTGCCAGCGGTGGAGATACGCAGTATTTT. The encoded protein is CASGGDTQYF.

This chain joins TRBV4-2 and TRBJ1-2; 7 positions match TRBD1. Germline values: CDR1 LGHNA, CDR2 YNFKEQ. This CDR3 region has 16 residues. Trimming took 2 bases from V and 8 from J; bases not matched to a gene: 14. This chain's CDR3 is CASSQPSSQGVQGYTF. The CDR3 nucleotides are TGTGCCAGCAGCCAACCCTCTTCTCAGGGGGTTCAGGGCTACACCTTC.

This clone is a singleton in its sample. The chain has TRBV9 and TRBJ2-4, with D perhaps matching TRBD1 (5 bases). The V and J ends lost 4 bases and 2 bases respectively, with 16 bases between them. Germline-derived CDR1 and CDR2 are SGDLS and YYNGEE. The CDR3 runs 16 residues. CDR3 bases: TGTGCCAGCAGCCAGACGTGGGGCAGAACCAAAAACATTCAGTACTTC. Translated: CASSQTWGRTKNIQYF.

This clone was seen a single time. The chain is built from TRBV19 and TRBJ1-5; D is undetermined. CDR1 is LNHDA and CDR2 is SQIVND in the germline V gene (reference sequence). V shed 6 bases and J shed 3 bases, with 9 bases lying between them. The CDR3 covers 13 residues. CDR3 region: CASRGGNNQPQHF. In nucleotides, the CDR3 is TGTGCCAGTAGGGGAGGGAACAATCAGCCCCAGCATTTT.

The chain combines TRBV21-1 with TRBJ2-2; the table's D gene call, TRBD1, was not cross checked with the DNA. TRBV21-1 is a listed pseudogene. This CDR3 is built from 20 residues. CDR3 in DNA: TGTGCCAGCAGCAAATCAATGGTCGAAATCGGGACAGGGGACACCGGGGAGCTGTTTTTT. Protein product: CASSKSMVEIGTGDTGELFF.

The genes are TRBV6-6 and TRBJ2-7; TRBD1 is a possible D gene (5 bases). CDR1 and CDR2 from the germline V gene are MNHNY and SVGAGI (reference sequence). CDR3 length equals 14 residues. Trimming shortened V by 4 bases and J by 1 base, and 11 bases separated the two germline ends. CDR3 amino acids: CASSFGHGSYEQYF. The CDR3 DNA follows: TGTGCCAGCAGTTTCGGACACGGATCCTACGAGCAGTACTTC.

The J gene is TRBJ1-2, the V gene TRBV29-1; 9 positions agree with TRBD1. The CDR3 totals 15 residues. Germline trimming cut 0 bases from V and 4 bases from J; bases unmatched to any gene: 6. Germline V gene sequence: CDR1 SQVTM, CDR2 ANQGSEA. The CDR3 reads CSVEDGTGWPYGYTF. The CDR3, as DNA: TGCAGCGTTGAAGACGGGACAGGGTGGCCCTATGGCTACACCTTC.

The chain carries TRBV7-2 and TRBJ1-2, with D hard to call. The V gene's germline CDR1 is SGHTA and CDR2 FQGNSA. The CDR3 has 12 amino acids. V was shortened by 6 bases and J by 2 bases, with 7 bases between the two germline ends. Here the CDR3 DNA reads TGTGCCAGCAGATTGAGGAACTATGGCTACACCTTC. The encoded protein is CASRLRNYGYTF.

J is TRBJ2-2 and V is TRBV2, with 9 bases lining up with TRBD1. The CDR3 is 16 amino acids. With V trimmed by 6 bases and J by 6 bases, 11 bases remained unmatched. Germline V lookup: CDR1 SNHLY, CDR2 FYNNEI. CDR3 region: CASRGPGQGISGELFF. Here the CDR3 DNA reads TGTGCCAGCAGGGGTCCAGGACAGGGGATATCCGGGGAGCTGTTTTTT.

The chain recombines TRBV7-9 with TRBJ2-5, with D perhaps matching TRBD1 (5 bases). Germline V gene lookup returns CDR1 SEHNR and CDR2 FQNEAQ (reference sequence). V was cut by 6 bases and J by 0 bases, with 17 bases left in between. This CDR3 comprises 16 residues. This CDR3 reads CASRLAGHSYQETQYF. CDR3 nucleotide sequence: TGTGCCAGCAGGCTGGCAGGACACTCGTACCAAGAGACCCAGTACTTC.

The chain combines TRBV14 with TRBJ2-7; D tentatively fits TRBD1 or TRBD2 (5 bases each). The germline V gene has CDR1 SGHDN and CDR2 FVKESK. The CDR3 contains 16 residues. Trimming shortened V by 0 bases and J by 0 bases, and 12 bases separated the two germline ends. The CDR3 region is CASSQEGRLTSYEQYF. The CDR3 DNA sequence: TGTGCCAGCAGCCAAGAGGGACGGCTCACCTCCTACGAGCAGTACTTC. The full variable domain, in which reference TRBV14 and TRBJ2-7 provide the parts outside the CDR3, is EAGVTQFPSHSVIEKGQTVTLRCDPISGHDNLYWYRRVMGKEIKFLLHFVKESKQDESGMPNNRFLAERTGGTYSTLKVQPAELEDSGVYFCASSQEGRLTSYEQYFGPGTRLTVT.

V usage is TRBV29-1 and J usage is TRBJ1-2; TRBD1 aligns across 12 bases. Per germline, CDR1 SQVTM and CDR2 ANQGSEA. The CDR3 contains 14 residues. J gave up 4 bases and V 6 bases, and 6 bases lay outside the gene matches. CDR3 region: CSVWDRGLLYGYTF. The CDR3, as DNA: TGCAGCGTATGGGACAGGGGGCTGCTCTATGGCTACACCTTC.

This clone was detected only once. This sequence joins TRBV5-5 and TRBJ1-4, with a weak D call TRBD1 (5 bases). This CDR3 is built from 15 residues. Germline CDR1 and CDR2: SGHKS and YYEKEE (reference sequence). The V and J ends lost 1 base and 5 bases respectively, with 12 bases between them. CDR3 amino acids: CASSLFRGGNEKLFF. CDR3 sequence (DNA): TGTGCCAGCAGCTTGTTTAGGGGCGGGAATGAAAAACTGTTTTTT. The full variable domain, completed using reference TRBV5-5 and TRBJ1-4, is DAGVTQSPTHLIKTRGQQVTLRCSPISGHKSVSWYQQVLGQGPQFIFQYYEKEERGRGNFPDRFSARQFPNYSSELNVNALLLGDSALYLCASSLFRGGNEKLFFGSGTQLSVL.

The gene calls are TRBV5-6 and TRBJ2-7; TRBD2 agrees at 13 bases. The CDR3 runs to 15 residues. J gave up 6 bases and V 5 bases, and 8 bases lay outside the gene matches. Per germline, CDR1 SGHDT and CDR2 YYEEEE. CDR3 in DNA: TGTGCCAGCAGTCCGGGACTAGCGGGGACCCTCGAGCAGTACTTC. Translating it yields CASSPGLAGTLEQYF.

The genes are TRBV19 and TRBJ1-5; 7 nucleotides match TRBD1. This CDR3 spans 14 amino acids. Looked up from germline, CDR1 is LNHDA and CDR2 is SQIVND (reference sequence). The trim removed 6 bases at V and 7 bases at J, leaving 9 bases unmatched. The CDR3: CASSLTGVNQPQHF. The CDR3 region has the DNA TGTGCCAGTAGCCTTACAGGGGTAAACCAGCCCCAGCATTTT.

The chain recombines TRBV6-5 with TRBJ2-3, with 9 nucleotides matching TRBD2. The CDR3 is 15 amino acids. CDR1 and CDR2 from the germline V gene are MNHEY and SVGAGI. Germline trimming cut 6 bases from V and 5 bases from J; bases unmatched to any gene: 9. The CDR3: CASSRGRGGLDTQYF. The CDR3 DNA is TGTGCCAGCAGCCGAGGGCGGGGGGGCTTAGATACGCAGTATTTT.

The gene calls are TRBV10-2 and TRBJ1-1; TRBD1 agrees at 10 bases. CDR1 is WSHSY and CDR2 is SAAADI in the germline V gene. The length of the CDR3 is 13 residues. The trim removed 11 bases at V and 4 bases at J, leaving 7 bases unmatched. The CDR3 spells CASWTGGSTEAFF. The CDR3 DNA reads TGCGCCTCCTGGACAGGGGGGAGCACTGAAGCTTTCTTT.

V usage is TRBV27 and J usage is TRBJ2-4, with D unclear. CDR3 size: 21 residues. In germline, CDR1 is MNHEY, CDR2 SMNVEV (reference sequence). V shed 7 bases and J shed 1 base, with 32 bases lying between them. The CDR3 DNA reads TGTGCCAGCACCGGCCTAAATCGGGCAGTCAGCGATGAGGCTGCCAAAAACATTCAGTACTTC. As protein: CASTGLNRAVSDEAAKNIQYF.

This clone appeared once. The chain combines TRBV4-3 with TRBJ1-2; D perhaps matches TRBD1 (6 bases). Germline lookup yields CDR1 LGHNA and CDR2 YSLEER. With 0 bases removed from V and 2 bases from J, the gap between germline ends came to 10 bases. The CDR3 runs 15 residues. As DNA, the CDR3 is TGCGCCAGCAGCCAAGACCGGGGACAAAACTATGGCTACACCTTC. Its protein product is CASSQDRGQNYGYTF.

About this clone: Within the sample, other DNA sequences also encode this same CDR3. The chain uses TRBV7-8 and TRBJ1-3, with TRBD1 matching over 8 bases. There are 14 residues in the CDR3. The junction had 4 bases not matched to a gene; V was cut back by 5 bases and J by 4 bases. Germline V gene data show CDR1 as SGHVS and CDR2 as FQNEAQ. CDR3 residues: CASSRTGSGNTIYF. In DNA, the CDR3 is TGTGCCAGCAGCCGGACAGGGTCGGGAAACACCATATATTTT.

The chain joins TRBV5-1 to TRBJ1-1; D is ambiguous. The CDR3 has 14 residues. The V end lost 4 bases, the J end lost 5 bases, and 15 bases lay between the germline ends. Germline assignment: CDR1 SGHRS and CDR2 YFSETQ. Here the CDR3 DNA reads TGCGCCAGCAGCCCCTCAAAGATGGGGACTGAAGCTTTCTTT. This gives the protein CASSPSKMGTEAFF. The full variable domain, completed using reference TRBV5-1 and TRBJ1-1, is KAGVTQTPRYLIKTRGQQVTLSCSPISGHRSVSWYQQTPGQGLQFLFEYFSETQRNKGNFPGRFSGRQFSNSRSEMNVSTLELGDSALYLCASSPSKMGTEAFFGQGTRLTVV.

V usage is TRBV5-4 and J usage is TRBJ1-2, with unresolved D. The germline gives CDR1 SGHNT, CDR2 YYREEE (reference sequence). Trimming shortened V by 5 bases and J by 7 bases, and 18 bases separated the two germline ends. This CDR3 has 14 amino acids. The CDR3 spells CASSLTGRGPGYTF. DNA of the CDR3: TGTGCCAGCAGTTTAACGGGGAGAGGGCCTGGCTACACCTTC. Full variable domain (rest looked up from reference TRBV5-4 and TRBJ1-2): ETGVTQSPTHLIKTRGQQVTLRCSSQSGHNTVSWYQQALGQGPQFIFQYYREEENGRGNFPPRFSGLQFPNYSSELNVNALELDDSALYLCASSLTGRGPGYTFGSGTRLTVV.

V is TRBV2 and J is TRBJ2-3, with 7 bases identical to TRBD2. Germline CDR1 and CDR2: SNHLY and FYNNEI. V lost 6 bases and J lost 4; bases outside the gene matches: 1. The CDR3 runs 12 residues. CDR3 sequence reads: CASRLAPDTQYF. The DNA for the CDR3 is TGTGCCAGCAGACTAGCGCCAGATACGCAGTATTTT. The variable domain in full, with the rest retrieved from reference TRBV2 and TRBJ2-3, is EPEVTQTPSHQVTQMGQEVILRCVPISNHLYFYWYRQILGQKVEFLVSFYNNEISEKSEIFDDQFSVERPDGSNFTLKIRSTKLEDSAMYFCASRLAPDTQYFGPGTRLTVL.

The chain is built from TRBV7-7 and TRBJ2-3, with D possibly being TRBD1 (6 bases). In germline, CDR1 is SSHAT, CDR2 FNYEAQ (reference sequence). The CDR3 has 15 residues. With 3 bases removed from V and 7 bases from J, the gap between germline ends came to 17 bases. The CDR3 sequence is CASSLLAGAAYTQYF. Here the CDR3 DNA reads TGTGCCAGCAGCTTGCTGGCAGGGGCAGCATATACGCAGTATTTT. Full variable domain (remainder filled in from reference TRBV7-7 and TRBJ2-3): GAGVSQSPRYKVTKRGQDVTLRCDPISSHATLYWYQQALGQGPEFLTYFNYEAQPDKSGLPSDRFSAERPEGSISTLTIQRTEQRDSAMYRCASSLLAGAAYTQYFGPGTRLTVL.